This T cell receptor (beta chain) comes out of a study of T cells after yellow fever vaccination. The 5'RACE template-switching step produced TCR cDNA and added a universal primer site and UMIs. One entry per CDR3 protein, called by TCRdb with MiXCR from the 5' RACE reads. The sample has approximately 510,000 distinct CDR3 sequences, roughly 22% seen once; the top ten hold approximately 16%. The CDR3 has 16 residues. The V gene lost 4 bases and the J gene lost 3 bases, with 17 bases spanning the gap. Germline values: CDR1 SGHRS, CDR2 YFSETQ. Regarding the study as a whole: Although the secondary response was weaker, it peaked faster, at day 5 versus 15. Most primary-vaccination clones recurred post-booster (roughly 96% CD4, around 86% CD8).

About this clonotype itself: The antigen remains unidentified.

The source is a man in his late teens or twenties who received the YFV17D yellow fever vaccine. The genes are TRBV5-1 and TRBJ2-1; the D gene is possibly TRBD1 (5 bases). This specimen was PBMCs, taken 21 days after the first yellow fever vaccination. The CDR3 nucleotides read TGCGCCAGCAGCCTGGGAAACTCCAGGGACTACAATGAGCAGTTCTTC. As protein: CASSLGNSRDYNEQFF. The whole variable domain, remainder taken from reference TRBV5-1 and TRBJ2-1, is KAGVTQTPRYLIKTRGQQVTLSCSPISGHRSVSWYQQTPGQGLQFLFEYFSETQRNKGNFPGRFSGRQFSNSRSEMNVSTLELGDSALYLCASSLGNSRDYNEQFFGPGTRLTVL.